Following are 8 T cell receptor beta chains from one sample sequenced in a study of blood T cell repertoires in COVID-19. The data were produced by immunoSEQ multiplex PCR, yet TCRdb's version contains in-frame clones alone and is incomplete. This table holds just over 150,000 clones, approximately 95% found once. The specimen sequenced was peripheral blood. Every receptor here comes from a woman between 45 and 65 years old with acute or convalescent COVID-19.

This sequence joins TRBV18 and TRBJ1-1; no clear D. V lost 4 bases, J lost 1 base, and 7 bases lay in between. From germline, CDR1 is KGHSH and CDR2 LQKENI. The CDR3 consists of 13 residues. In DNA, the CDR3 is TGTGCCAGCTCACAAGACAAGAACACTGAAGCTTTCTTT. This translates into CASSQDKNTEAFF. Using reference TRBV18 and TRBJ1-1 for the parts outside the CDR3, the full variable domain is NAGVMQNPRHLVRRRGQEARLRCSPMKGHSHVYWYRQLPEEGLKFMVYLQKENIIDESGMPKERFSAEFPKEGPSILRIQQVVRGDSAAYFCASSQDKNTEAFFGQGTRLTVV.

This sequence joins TRBV3-1 (or the pseudogene TRBV3-2) and TRBJ2-5, with a weak D call TRBD1 (5 bases). CDR1 and CDR2 from the germline V gene are LGHDT and YNNKEL (reference sequence). V lost 1 base and J lost 2, with 11 bases in between. CDR3 length: 15 residues. Written as DNA, the CDR3 is TGTGCCAGCAGCCAAGTAAATGGGGCACAAGAGACCCAGTACTTC. It specifies CASSQVNGAQETQYF.

This clone is a singleton in its sample. V usage is TRBV5-1 and J usage is TRBJ2-3; D is unclear. The CDR3 sequence is 13 residues long. In germline, CDR1 is SGHRS, CDR2 YFSETQ. Trimming pared 4 bases from V and 1 base from J, leaving 7 bases between. The CDR3: CASSPTGTDTQYF. The CDR3 DNA is TGCGCCAGCAGCCCTACCGGCACAGATACGCAGTATTTT. The variable domain in full, completed from reference TRBV5-1 and TRBJ2-3, reads KAGVTQTPRYLIKTRGQQVTLSCSPISGHRSVSWYQQTPGQGLQFLFEYFSETQRNKGNFPGRFSGRQFSNSRSEMNVSTLELGDSALYLCASSPTGTDTQYFGPGTRLTVL.

The chain combines TRBV7-9 with TRBJ1-1, with unresolved D. Germline loops: CDR1 SEHNR, CDR2 FQNEAQ (reference sequence). The CDR3 runs to 14 residues. V lost 5 bases, J lost 5 bases, and 15 bases lay in between. For the CDR3, the DNA is TGTGCCAGCAGCCCGGGTTTCACCCGGACTGAAGCTTTCTTT. Translated: CASSPGFTRTEAFF.

J is TRBJ2-1 and V is TRBV5-1, with D perhaps TRBD2 (5 bases). V was clipped by 0 bases and J by 4 bases, with 11 bases between them. Looked up from germline, CDR1 is SGHRS and CDR2 is YFSETQ. The CDR3 runs 15 residues. CDR3 amino acids: CASSLGTSPYNEQFF. The CDR3 nucleotides read TGCGCCAGCAGCTTGGGGACTTCCCCATACAATGAGCAGTTCTTC.

This chain links TRBV4-1 with TRBJ1-1; no firm D call. Germline CDR1 reads MGHRA; CDR2 reads YSYEKL. The CDR3 is 13 amino acids. V was shortened by 6 bases and J by 7 bases, with 15 bases between the two germline ends. CDR3: CASSRSPSYEAFF. In DNA form, the CDR3 reads TGCGCCAGCAGTCGAAGTCCCTCCTATGAAGCTTTCTTT.

The chain recombines TRBV10-3 with TRBJ1-5, with TRBD1 as a possible D gene (6 bases). Germline V gives CDR1 ENHRY, CDR2 SYGVKD. The CDR3 is made up of 12 amino acids. V was clipped by 11 bases and J by 6 bases, with 14 bases between them. CDR3 DNA sequence: TGTGCCGTTCGGGACATAGGTCAGCCCCAGCATTTT. The encoded protein is CAVRDIGQPQHF.

The chain combines TRBV12-3 or TRBV12-4 with TRBJ1-1, with a weak D call TRBD1 (5 bases). The CDR3 loop spans 13 amino acids. Trimming pared 6 bases from V and 1 base from J, leaving 9 bases between. This CDR3 reads CASSITGNTEAFF. The CDR3 coding sequence is TGTGCCAGCAGCATAACAGGGAACACTGAAGCTTTCTTT.